This paragraph covers one T cell receptor beta chain sequence. Antigen specificity is unknown. The data are from a study of vaccination effects on CD4 cells after COVID-19. Across the study: The ViraFEST assay expanded antigen-specific CD4+ T cells with viral peptide pools before sequencing.

The culture ran for 10 days before CD4+ T cells were isolated. V shed 5 bases and J shed 4 bases, with 14 bases lying between them. The CDR3 has 14 amino acids. The germline CDR1 and CDR2 sequences are LNHDA and SQIVND (reference sequence). The data were produced by immunoSEQ multiplex PCR, yet TCRdb's version contains in-frame clones alone and is incomplete. Seen here are tens of thousands of clones, about 74% observed once, and the top ten hold roughly 8.6%. The sequencing here drew on CD4+ T cells from PBMCs cultured without peptide, taken before COVID-19 vaccination. The rearrangement joins TRBV19 to TRBJ1-2, with a tentative D call TRBD1 (6 bases). The source of this sequence is a human donor who had a prior SARS-CoV-2 infection. The CDR3 coding sequence is TGTGCCAGTAGTCAACCGGGACACCGCTATGGCTACACCTTC. Its translation is CASSQPGHRYGYTF.